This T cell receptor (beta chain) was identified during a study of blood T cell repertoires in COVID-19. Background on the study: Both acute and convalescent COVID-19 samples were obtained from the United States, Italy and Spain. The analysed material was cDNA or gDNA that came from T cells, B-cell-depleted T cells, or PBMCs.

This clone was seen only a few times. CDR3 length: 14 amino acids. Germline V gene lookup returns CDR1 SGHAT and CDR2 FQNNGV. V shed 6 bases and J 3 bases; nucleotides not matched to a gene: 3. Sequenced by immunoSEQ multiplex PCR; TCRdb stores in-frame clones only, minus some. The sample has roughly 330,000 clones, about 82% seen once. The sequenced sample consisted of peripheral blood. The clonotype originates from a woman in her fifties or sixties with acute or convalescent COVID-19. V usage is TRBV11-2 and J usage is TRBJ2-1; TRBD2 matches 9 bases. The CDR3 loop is CASSGTSLYNEQFF. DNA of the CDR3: TGTGCCAGCAGTGGGACTAGCCTCTACAATGAGCAGTTCTTC.